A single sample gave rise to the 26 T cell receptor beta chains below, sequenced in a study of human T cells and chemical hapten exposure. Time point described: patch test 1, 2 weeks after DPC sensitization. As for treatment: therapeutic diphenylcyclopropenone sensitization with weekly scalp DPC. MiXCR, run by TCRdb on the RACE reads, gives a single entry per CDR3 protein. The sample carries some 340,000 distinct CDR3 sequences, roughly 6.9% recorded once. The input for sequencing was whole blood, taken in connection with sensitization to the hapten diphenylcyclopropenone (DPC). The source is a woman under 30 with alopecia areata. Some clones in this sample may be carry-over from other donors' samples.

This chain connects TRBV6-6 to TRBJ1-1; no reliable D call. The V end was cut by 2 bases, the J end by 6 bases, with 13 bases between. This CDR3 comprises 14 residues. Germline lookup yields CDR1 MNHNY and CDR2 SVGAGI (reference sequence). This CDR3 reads CASSYLPLQSEAFF. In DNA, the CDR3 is TGTGCCAGCAGTTACCTTCCCTTACAATCTGAAGCTTTCTTT.

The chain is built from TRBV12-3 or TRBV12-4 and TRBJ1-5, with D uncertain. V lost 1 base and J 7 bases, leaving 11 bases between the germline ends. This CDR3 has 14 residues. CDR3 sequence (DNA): TGTGCCAGCAGTTTAGTCAGTGAGGGACAGCCCCAGCATTTT. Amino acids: CASSLVSEGQPQHF.

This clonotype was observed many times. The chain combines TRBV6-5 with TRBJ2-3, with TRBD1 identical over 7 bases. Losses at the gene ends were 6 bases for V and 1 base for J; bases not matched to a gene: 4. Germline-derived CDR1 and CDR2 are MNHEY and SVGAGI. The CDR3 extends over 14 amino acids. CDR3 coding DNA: TGTGCCAGCAGACAGGGGATGGGCACAGATACGCAGTATTTT. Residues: CASRQGMGTDTQYF.

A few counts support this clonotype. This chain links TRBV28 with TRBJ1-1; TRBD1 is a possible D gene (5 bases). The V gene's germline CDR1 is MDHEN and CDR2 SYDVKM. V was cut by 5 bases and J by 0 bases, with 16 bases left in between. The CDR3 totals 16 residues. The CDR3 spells CASSPILGTVNTEAFF. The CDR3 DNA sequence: TGTGCCAGCAGTCCAATTTTAGGGACGGTGAACACTGAAGCTTTCTTT.

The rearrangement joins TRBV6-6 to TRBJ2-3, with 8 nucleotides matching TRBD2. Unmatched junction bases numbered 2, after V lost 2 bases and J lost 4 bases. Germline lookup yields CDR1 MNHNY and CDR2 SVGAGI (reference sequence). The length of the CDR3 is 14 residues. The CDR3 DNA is TGTGCCAGCAGTTACGACGGGGGGGCAGATACGCAGTATTTT. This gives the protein CASSYDGGADTQYF.

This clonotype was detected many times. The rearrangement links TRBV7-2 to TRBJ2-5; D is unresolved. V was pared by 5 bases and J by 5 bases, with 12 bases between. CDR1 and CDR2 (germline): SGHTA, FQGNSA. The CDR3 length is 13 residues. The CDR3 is CASSREVQETQYF. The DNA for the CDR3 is TGTGCCAGCAGCCGAGAAGTCCAGGAGACCCAGTACTTC.

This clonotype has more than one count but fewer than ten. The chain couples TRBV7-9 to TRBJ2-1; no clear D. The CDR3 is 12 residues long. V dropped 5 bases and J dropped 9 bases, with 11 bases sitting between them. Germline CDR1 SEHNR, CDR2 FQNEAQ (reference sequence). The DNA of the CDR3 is TGTGCCAGCAGCGTACGAATCGGTGAGCAGTTCTTC. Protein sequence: CASSVRIGEQFF.

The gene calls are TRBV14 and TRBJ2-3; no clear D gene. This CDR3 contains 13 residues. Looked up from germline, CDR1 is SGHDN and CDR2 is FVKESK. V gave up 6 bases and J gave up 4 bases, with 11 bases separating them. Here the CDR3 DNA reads TGTGCCAGCAGACGAACTATCGCAGATACGCAGTATTTT. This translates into CASRRTIADTQYF.

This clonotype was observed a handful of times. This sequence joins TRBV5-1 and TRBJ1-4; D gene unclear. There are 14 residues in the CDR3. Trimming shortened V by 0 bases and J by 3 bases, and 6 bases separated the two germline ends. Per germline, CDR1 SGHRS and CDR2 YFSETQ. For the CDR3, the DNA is TGCGCCAGCAGCTTGGTAACAGCTAATGAAAAACTGTTTTTT. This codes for CASSLVTANEKLFF.

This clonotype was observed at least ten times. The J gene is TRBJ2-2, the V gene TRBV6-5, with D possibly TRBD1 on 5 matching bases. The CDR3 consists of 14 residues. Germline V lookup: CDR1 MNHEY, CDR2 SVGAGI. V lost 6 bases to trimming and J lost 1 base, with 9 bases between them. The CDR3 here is CASRTEVNTGELFF. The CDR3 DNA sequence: TGTGCCAGCAGGACAGAGGTGAACACCGGGGAGCTGTTTTTT.

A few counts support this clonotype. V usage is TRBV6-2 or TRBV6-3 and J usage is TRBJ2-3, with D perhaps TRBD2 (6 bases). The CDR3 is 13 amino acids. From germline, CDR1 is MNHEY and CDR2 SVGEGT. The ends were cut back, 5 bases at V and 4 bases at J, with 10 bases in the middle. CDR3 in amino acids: CASSRLEADTQYF. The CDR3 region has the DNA TGTGCCAGCAGTCGACTAGAGGCAGATACGCAGTATTTT.

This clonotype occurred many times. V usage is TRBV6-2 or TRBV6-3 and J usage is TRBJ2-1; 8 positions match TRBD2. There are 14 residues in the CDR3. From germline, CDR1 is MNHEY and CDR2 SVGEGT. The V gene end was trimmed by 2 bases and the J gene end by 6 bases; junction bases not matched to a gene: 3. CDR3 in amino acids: CASSYSGGGNEQFF. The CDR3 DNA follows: TGTGCCAGCAGTTACAGCGGGGGAGGCAATGAGCAGTTCTTC.

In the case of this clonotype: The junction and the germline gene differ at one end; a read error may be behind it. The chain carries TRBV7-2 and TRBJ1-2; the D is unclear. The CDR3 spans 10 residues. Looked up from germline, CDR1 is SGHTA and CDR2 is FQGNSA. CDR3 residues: CASSQTLGTF. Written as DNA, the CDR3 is TGTGCCAGCAGCCAAACTCTGGGCACTTTC.

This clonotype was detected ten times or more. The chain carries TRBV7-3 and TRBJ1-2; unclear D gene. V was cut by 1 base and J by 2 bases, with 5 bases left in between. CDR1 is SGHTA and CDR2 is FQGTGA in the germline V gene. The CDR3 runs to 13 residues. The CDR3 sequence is CASSLNSNYGYTF. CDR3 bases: TGTGCCAGCAGCTTAAACAGCAACTATGGCTACACCTTC. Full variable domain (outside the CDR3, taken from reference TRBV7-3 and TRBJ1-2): GAGVSQTPSNKVTEKGKYVELRCDPISGHTALYWYRQSLGQGPEFLIYFQGTGAADDSGLPNDRFFAVRPEGSVSTLKIQRTERGDSAVYLCASSLNSNYGYTFGSGTRLTVV.

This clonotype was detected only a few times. The chain's CDR3 is CASSSQGLPTDTQYF. The CDR3 DNA reads as TGTGCCAGCAGTTCCCAGGGACTACCCACAGATACGCAGTATTTT. The V call is TRBV28, the J call TRBJ2-3, with 7 bases matching TRBD2. CDR1 and CDR2 (germline): MDHEN, SYDVKM. The CDR3 runs to 15 residues. The trim removed 4 bases at V and 2 bases at J, leaving 6 bases unmatched.

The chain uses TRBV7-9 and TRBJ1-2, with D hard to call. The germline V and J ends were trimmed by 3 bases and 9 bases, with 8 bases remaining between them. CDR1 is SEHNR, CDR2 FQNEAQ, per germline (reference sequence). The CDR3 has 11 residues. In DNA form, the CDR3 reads TGTGCCAGCAGCTTTGCCACCAGCTACACCTTC. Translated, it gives CASSFATSYTF.

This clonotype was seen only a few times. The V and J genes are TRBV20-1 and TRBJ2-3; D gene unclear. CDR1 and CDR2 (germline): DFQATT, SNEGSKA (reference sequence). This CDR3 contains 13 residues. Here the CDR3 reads CSGRLASTDTQYF. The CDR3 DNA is TGCAGCGGACGGCTTGCGAGCACAGATACGCAGTATTTT.

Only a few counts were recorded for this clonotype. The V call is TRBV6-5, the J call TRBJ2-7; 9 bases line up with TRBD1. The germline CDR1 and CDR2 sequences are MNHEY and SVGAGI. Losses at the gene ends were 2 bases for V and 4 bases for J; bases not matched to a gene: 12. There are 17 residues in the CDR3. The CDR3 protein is CASSYGSGGQGLYEQYF. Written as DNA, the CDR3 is TGTGCCAGCAGTTACGGGTCTGGGGGACAGGGTTTGTACGAGCAGTACTTC.

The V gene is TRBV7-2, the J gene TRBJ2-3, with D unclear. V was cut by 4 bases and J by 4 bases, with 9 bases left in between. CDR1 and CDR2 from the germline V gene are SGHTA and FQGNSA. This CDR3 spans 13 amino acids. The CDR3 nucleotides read TGTGCCAGCAGCTCCGAGGTCCCAGATACGCAGTATTTT. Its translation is CASSSEVPDTQYF.

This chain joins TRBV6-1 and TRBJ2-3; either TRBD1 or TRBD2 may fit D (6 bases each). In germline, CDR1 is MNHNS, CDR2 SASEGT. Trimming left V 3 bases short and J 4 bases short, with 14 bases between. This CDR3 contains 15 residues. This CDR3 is CASSEEGVWADTQYF. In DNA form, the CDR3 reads TGTGCCAGCAGTGAGGAGGGGGTTTGGGCAGATACGCAGTATTTT.

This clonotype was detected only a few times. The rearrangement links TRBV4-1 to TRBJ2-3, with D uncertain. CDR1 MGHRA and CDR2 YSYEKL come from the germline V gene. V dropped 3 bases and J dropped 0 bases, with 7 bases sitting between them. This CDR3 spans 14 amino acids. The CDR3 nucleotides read TGCGCCAGCAGCCATCTTAGGAGCACAGATACGCAGTATTTT. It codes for CASSHLRSTDTQYF.

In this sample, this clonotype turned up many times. The CDR3 reads CASSPRGTGVYEQYF. As DNA, the CDR3 is TGTGCCAGCAGTCCTCGAGGGACAGGGGTCTACGAGCAGTACTTC. V gene TRBV28 combines with J gene TRBJ2-7, with 10 bases identical to TRBD1. The CDR3 is 15 residues long. The junction had 7 bases not matched to a gene; V was cut back by 5 bases and J by 3 bases. Germline CDR1 reads MDHEN; CDR2 reads SYDVKM.

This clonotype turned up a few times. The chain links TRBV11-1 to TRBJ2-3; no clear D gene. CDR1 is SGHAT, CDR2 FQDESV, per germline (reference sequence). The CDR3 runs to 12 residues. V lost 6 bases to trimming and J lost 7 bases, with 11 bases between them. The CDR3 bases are TGTGCCAGCAGTTCAACTCAAAATACGCAGTATTTT. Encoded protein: CASSSTQNTQYF.

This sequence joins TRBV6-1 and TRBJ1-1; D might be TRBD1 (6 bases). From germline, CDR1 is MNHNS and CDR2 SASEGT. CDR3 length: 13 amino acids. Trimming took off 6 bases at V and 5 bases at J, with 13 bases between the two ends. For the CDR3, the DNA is TGTGCCAGCAGGGACCAGGGGATAACTGAAGCTTTCTTT. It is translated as CASRDQGITEAFF.

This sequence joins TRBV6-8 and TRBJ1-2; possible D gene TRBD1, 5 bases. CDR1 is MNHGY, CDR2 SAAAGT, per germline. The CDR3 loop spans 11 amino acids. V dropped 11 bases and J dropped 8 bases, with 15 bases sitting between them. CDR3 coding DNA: TGTGCCCGCCGTAGGGGATTCGGCTACACCTTC. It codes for CARRRGFGYTF.

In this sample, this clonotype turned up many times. CDR3 sequence (DNA): TGTGCCAGCAGCTTCGACTCGCCCCTTTACAATGAGCAGTTCTTC. Translation: CASSFDSPLYNEQFF. The genes are TRBV7-2 and TRBJ2-1; D remains ambiguous. V lost 3 bases and J 4 bases, leaving 13 bases between the germline ends. Germline lookup yields CDR1 SGHTA and CDR2 FQGNSA. The CDR3 is made up of 15 amino acids. Supplemented by reference TRBV7-2 and TRBJ2-1, the full variable domain reads GAGVSQSPSNKVTEKGKDVELRCDPISGHTALYWYRQSLGQGLEFLIYFQGNSAPDKSGLPSDRFSAERTGGSVSTLTIQRTQQEDSAVYLCASSFDSPLYNEQFFGPGTRLTVL.